The 12 T cell receptor beta chains listed next were all sequenced from one sample in a study of regulatory T cells in long-lasting Graves disease. Both iRepertoire HTBI primers and Arm-PCR of CDR3 regions were used to build the TCR beta libraries. Using its own MiXCR run on the multiplex PCR reads, TCRdb lists one record per CDR3 protein. The sample has about 210,000 distinct CDR3 sequences; around 19% are singletons. Time point meaning: newly diagnosed GD, antithyroid drugs for less than 3 months. PBMC RNA was the source of the TCR library. These data were likewise used in another study, on T cells in Graves' hyperthyroidism and ophthalmopathy.

Sequencing was performed on peripheral blood mononuclear cells (PBMCs), taken at new diagnosis, from a patient treated with antithyroid drugs. Every receptor here comes from a woman aged 30 to 39 with Graves disease.

This clonotype appeared many times. The V and J genes are TRBV12-3 or TRBV12-4 and TRBJ1-5; 9 nucleotides align to TRBD1. The CDR3 is 14 amino acids. Losses at the gene ends were 7 bases for V and 3 bases for J; bases not matched to a gene: 4. Here the CDR3 reads CASTGTGTNQPQHF. The CDR3 bases are TGTGCCAGCACCGGGACAGGGACCAATCAGCCCCAGCATTTT.

The chain has TRBV6-2 or TRBV6-3 and TRBJ2-3; D unclear. This CDR3 region has 13 residues. Germline V lookup: CDR1 MNHEY, CDR2 SVGEGT. The V gene lost 6 bases and the J gene lost 0 bases, with 7 bases spanning the gap. The CDR3 spells CASRLHSTDTQYF. The CDR3 coding sequence is TGTGCCAGCAGGTTACATAGCACAGATACGCAGTATTTT.

The V and J genes are TRBV25-1 and TRBJ1-1; D might be TRBD1 (6 bases). Trimming took off 4 bases at V and 8 bases at J, with 11 bases between the two ends. There are 12 residues in the CDR3. Germline V gene data show CDR1 as MGHDK and CDR2 as SYGVNS. CDR3 sequence (DNA): TGTGCCAGCAGTGGATTGGACAGAGAAGCTTTCTTT. Translating gives CASSGLDREAFF.

Concerning this clonotype: A much larger clone lies one base from this, so it may be a read error. This chain links TRBV25-1 with TRBJ2-2; D unclear. Germline V lookup: CDR1 MGHDK, CDR2 SYGVNS. There are 15 residues in the CDR3. Written as DNA, the CDR3 is TGTACCAGCAGTCCCCTTGGTCCTCGGGCCGGGGAGCTGTTTTTT. Protein product: CTSSPLGPRAGELFF.

To note about this clonotype: A much larger clone is a single base away; this may be a read error. The gene calls are TRBV12-3 or TRBV12-4 and TRBJ1-1; D is ambiguous. This CDR3 spans 11 amino acids. The CDR3 DNA sequence: TGTGCCAGCAGTTTAATGACTGGAGCTTTCTTT. This sequence encodes CASSLMTGAFF.

This clonotype has a count of ten or more. V and J are TRBV9 and TRBJ2-1; D unresolved. Germline CDR1 is SGDLS and CDR2 is YYNGEE. The CDR3 covers 15 residues. Trimming removed 5 bases from V and 0 bases from J, with 12 bases in between. CDR3 bases: TGTGCCAGCAGTCACTCGTCCCTCTCCTACAATGAGCAGTTCTTC. Translated, it gives CASSHSSLSYNEQFF.

This clonotype occurred many times. The rearrangement uses TRBV19 and TRBJ1-5, with TRBD1 as a possible D gene (5 bases). The germline gives CDR1 LNHDA, CDR2 SQIVND (reference sequence). The CDR3 runs 12 residues. Between the trimmed V and J ends, which lost 5 bases and 6 bases, there was a span of 8 bases. CDR3 sequence: CASSQGVQPQHF. CDR3 in DNA: TGTGCCAGTAGTCAGGGAGTTCAGCCCCAGCATTTT.

This clonotype was found once. This chain uses TRBV4-1 with TRBJ1-5; the D is unclear. The CDR3 covers 14 residues. Germline V gene lookup returns CDR1 MGHRA and CDR2 YSYEKL. Trimming shortened V by 2 bases and J by 3 bases, and 8 bases separated the two germline ends. The CDR3 sequence is CASSQRTANQPQHF. The CDR3 DNA reads TGCGCCAGCAGCCAAAGGACCGCCAATCAGCCCCAGCATTTT.

This clonotype was counted ten times or more. V gene TRBV12-3 or TRBV12-4 combines with J gene TRBJ1-1; possible D gene TRBD1, 6 bases. The CDR3 length is 13 residues. Trimming took 6 bases from V and 1 from J, leaving 9 bases between them. CDR3 in amino acids: CASSRGRNTEAFF. In DNA, the CDR3 is TGTGCCAGCAGCAGGGGAAGGAACACTGAAGCTTTCTTT.

As regards this clonotype: This likely stems from a read error, as it lies one base from a far larger clone. The rearrangement joins TRBV13 to TRBJ2-3; a possible D gene is TRBD1 (6 bases). The J call may be incorrect, as the DNA end agrees better with TRBJ2-7. The germline CDR1 and CDR2 sequences are PRHDT and FYEKMQ (reference sequence). CDR3 length: 15 amino acids. CDR3 residues: CASSSVTGSNYEQYF. The CDR3 DNA reads as TGTGCCAGCAGCTCAGTGACAGGTTCCAACTACGAGCAGTACTTC.

This clonotype was counted only a few times. This rearrangement joins TRBV30 to TRBJ2-3, with 10 bases that match TRBD2. Germline lookup yields CDR1 GTSNPN and CDR2 SVGIG (reference sequence). The CDR3 totals 14 residues. V dropped 4 bases and J dropped 6; count of bases not matched to a gene: 7. CDR3 loop: CAWKFSGRRDTQYF. CDR3 nucleotides: TGTGCCTGGAAATTTAGCGGGAGGAGGGATACGCAGTATTTT.

This clonotype was seen repeatedly, ten times or more. V usage is TRBV20-1 and J usage is TRBJ1-2; D is undetermined. Trimming cost V 0 bases and J 1 base, with 9 bases left between them. This CDR3 is built from 14 residues. Germline values: CDR1 DFQATT, CDR2 SNEGSKA (reference sequence). The chain's CDR3 is CSAREGSSNYGYTF. DNA for the CDR3: TGCAGTGCTAGAGAAGGAAGCAGTAACTATGGCTACACCTTC.